The clone carrying this T cell receptor (beta chain) was seen ten or more times. CDR1 and CDR2 from the germline V gene are MDHEN and SYDVKM. This CDR3 is 14 amino acids long. V shed 6 bases and J shed 2 bases, with 13 bases lying between them. The data are from a study of T cells in Graves' hyperthyroidism and ophthalmopathy. Newly diagnosed hyperthyroidism, duration under 2 months, in patients aged 18 to 65. Uncontrolled infection, other autoimmune disease, pregnancy and lactation each barred patients from inclusion. RNA transcripts provided the source from which TCR beta CDR3 regions were amplified. RT-PCR in the first round (using the HTBI primer set) targeted the TCR CDR3. TCRdb recomputed calls from the multiplex PCR reads with MiXCR, one row per CDR3 protein. The profile shows 550,000 to 800,000 distinct CDR3 sequences, 17% of them singletons.

This chain uses TRBV28 with TRBJ1-2; TRBD1 might be the D (5 bases). This TCR derives from a man aged 45-60 years with Graves' hyperthyroidism. The specimen was blood. This chain's CDR3 is CASSPRGDNYGYTF. In nucleotides, the CDR3 is TGTGCCAGCAGCCCACGGGGGGACAACTATGGCTACACCTTC.